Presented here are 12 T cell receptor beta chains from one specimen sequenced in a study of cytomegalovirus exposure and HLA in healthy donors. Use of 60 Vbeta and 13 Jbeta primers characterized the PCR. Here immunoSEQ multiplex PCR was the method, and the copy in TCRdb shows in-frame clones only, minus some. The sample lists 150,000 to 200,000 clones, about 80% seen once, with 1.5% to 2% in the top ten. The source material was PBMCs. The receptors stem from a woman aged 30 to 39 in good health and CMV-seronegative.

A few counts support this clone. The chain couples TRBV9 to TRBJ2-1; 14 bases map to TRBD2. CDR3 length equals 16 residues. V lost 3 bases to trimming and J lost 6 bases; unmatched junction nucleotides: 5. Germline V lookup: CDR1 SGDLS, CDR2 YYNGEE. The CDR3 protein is CASSAGLAGDPNEQFF. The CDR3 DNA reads TGTGCCAGCAGCGCGGGACTAGCGGGGGACCCCAATGAGCAGTTCTTC. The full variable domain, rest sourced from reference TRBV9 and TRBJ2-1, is DSGVTQTPKHLITATGQRVTLRCSPRSGDLSVYWYQQSLDQGLQFLIQYYNGEERAKGNILERFSAQQFPDLHSELNLSSLELGDSALYFCASSAGLAGDPNEQFFGPGTRLTVL.

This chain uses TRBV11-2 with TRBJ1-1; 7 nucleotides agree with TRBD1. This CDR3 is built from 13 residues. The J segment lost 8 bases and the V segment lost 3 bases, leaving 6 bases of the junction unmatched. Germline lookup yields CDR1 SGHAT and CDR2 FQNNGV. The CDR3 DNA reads TGTGCCAGCAGCTTCCTAGAGGGGGCAGAAGCTTTCTTT. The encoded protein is CASSFLEGAEAFF. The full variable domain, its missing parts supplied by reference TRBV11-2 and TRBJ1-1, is EAGVAQSPRYKIIEKRQSVAFWCNPISGHATLYWYQQILGQGPKLLIQFQNNGVVDDSQLPKDRFSAERLKGVDSTLKIQPAKLEDSAVYLCASSFLEGAEAFFGQGTRLTVV.

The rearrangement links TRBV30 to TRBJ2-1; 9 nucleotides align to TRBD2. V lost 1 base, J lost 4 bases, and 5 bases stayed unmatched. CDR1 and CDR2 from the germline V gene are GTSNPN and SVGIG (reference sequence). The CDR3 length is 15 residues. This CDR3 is CAWSGLAGIYNEQFF. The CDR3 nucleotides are TGTGCCTGGAGTGGGCTAGCGGGGATATACAATGAGCAGTTCTTC.

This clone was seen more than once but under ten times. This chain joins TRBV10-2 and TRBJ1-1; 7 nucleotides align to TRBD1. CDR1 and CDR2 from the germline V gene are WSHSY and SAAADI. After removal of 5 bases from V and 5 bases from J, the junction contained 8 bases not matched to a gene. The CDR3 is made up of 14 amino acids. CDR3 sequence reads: CASSLNPQGTEAFF. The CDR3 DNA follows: TGCGCCAGCAGTCTAAACCCACAGGGGACTGAAGCTTTCTTT.

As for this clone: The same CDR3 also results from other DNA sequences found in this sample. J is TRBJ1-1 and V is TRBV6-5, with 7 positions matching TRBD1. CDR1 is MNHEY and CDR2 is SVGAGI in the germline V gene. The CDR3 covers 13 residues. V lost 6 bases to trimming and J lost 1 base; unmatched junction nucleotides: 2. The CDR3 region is CASSSGGNTEAFF. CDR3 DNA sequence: TGTGCCAGCAGCTCAGGGGGGAACACTGAAGCTTTCTTT.

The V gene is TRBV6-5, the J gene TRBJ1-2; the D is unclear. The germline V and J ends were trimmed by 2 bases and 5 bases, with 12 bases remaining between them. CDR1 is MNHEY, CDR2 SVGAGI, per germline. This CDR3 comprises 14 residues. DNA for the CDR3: TGTGCCAGCAGTTACACCAGTGGTCCTTATGGCTACACCTTC. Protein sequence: CASSYTSGPYGYTF.

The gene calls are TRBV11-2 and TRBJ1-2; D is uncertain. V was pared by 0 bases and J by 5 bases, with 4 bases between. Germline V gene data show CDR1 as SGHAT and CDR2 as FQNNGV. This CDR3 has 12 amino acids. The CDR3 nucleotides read TGTGCCAGCAGCTTAGACGGGTATGGCTACACCTTC. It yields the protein CASSLDGYGYTF.

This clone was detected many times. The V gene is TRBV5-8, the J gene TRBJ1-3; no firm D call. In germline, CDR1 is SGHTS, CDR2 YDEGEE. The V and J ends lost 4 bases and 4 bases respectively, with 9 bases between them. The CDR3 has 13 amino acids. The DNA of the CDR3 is TGTGCCAGCAGCGGATCCAGGGGAAACACCATATATTTT. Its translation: CASSGSRGNTIYF.

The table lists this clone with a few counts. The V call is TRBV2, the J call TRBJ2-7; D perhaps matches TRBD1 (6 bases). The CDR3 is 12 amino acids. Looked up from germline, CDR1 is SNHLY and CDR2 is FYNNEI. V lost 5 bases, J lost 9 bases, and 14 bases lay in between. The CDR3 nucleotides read TGTGCCAGCAGTTCGCAGGGGCGGTGGCAGTACTTC. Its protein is CASSSQGRWQYF.

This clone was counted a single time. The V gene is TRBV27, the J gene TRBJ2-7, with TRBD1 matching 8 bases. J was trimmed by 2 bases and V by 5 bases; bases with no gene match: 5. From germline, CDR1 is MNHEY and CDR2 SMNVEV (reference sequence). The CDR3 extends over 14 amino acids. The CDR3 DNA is TGTGCCAGCAGTCAGGACAGGGTCCCCTACGAGCAGTACTTC. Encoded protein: CASSQDRVPYEQYF.

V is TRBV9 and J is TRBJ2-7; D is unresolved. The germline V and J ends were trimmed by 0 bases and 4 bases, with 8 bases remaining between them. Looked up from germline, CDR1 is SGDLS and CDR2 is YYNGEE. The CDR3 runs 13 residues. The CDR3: CASSVGFGYEQYF. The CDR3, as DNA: TGTGCCAGCAGCGTAGGCTTCGGGTACGAGCAGTACTTC.

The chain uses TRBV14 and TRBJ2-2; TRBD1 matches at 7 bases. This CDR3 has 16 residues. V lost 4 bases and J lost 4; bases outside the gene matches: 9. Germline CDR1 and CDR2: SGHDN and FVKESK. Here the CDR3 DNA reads TGTGCCAGCAGCCCGCCGGGACAGCTAACCACCGGGGAGCTGTTTTTT. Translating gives CASSPPGQLTTGELFF.